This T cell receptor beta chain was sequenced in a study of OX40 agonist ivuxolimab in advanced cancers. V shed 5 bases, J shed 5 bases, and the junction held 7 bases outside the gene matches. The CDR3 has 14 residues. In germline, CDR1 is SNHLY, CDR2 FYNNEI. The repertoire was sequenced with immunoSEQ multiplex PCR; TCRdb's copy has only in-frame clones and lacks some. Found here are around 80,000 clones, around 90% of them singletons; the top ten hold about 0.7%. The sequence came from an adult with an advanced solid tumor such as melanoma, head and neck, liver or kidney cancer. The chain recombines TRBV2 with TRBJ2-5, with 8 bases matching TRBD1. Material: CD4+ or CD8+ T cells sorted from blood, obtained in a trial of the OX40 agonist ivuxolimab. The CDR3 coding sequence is TGTGCCAGCAGTCTGACAGGGGTGCGGGAGACCCAGTACTTC. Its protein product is CASSLTGVRETQYF.